This T cell receptor beta chain was identified during a study of T cells in Graves' hyperthyroidism and ophthalmopathy. TCR beta CDR3 regions were amplified from RNA transcripts. A set of HTBI primers served as the primers for a first-round RT-PCR of the TCR CDR3. TCRdb fed the multiplex PCR reads into MiXCR, producing one record per CDR3 protein. Here the sample spans some 600,000 distinct CDR3 sequences, approximately 44% being singletons. The CDR3 is made up of 17 amino acids. The V end lost 1 base, the J end lost 0 bases, and 15 bases lay between the germline ends. Germline CDR1 is DFQATT and CDR2 is SNEGSKA (reference sequence).

The receptor's source is a woman aged 18 to 35 with Graves' hyperthyroidism. The sequenced sample consisted of peripheral blood or thyroid tissue (not recorded which). The chain joins TRBV20-1 to TRBJ2-2, with unresolved D. The CDR3 bases are TGCAGTGCTAGAGCCCCCGGGCCCCTAGCGAACACCGGGGAGCTGTTTTTT. This codes for CSARAPGPLANTGELFF.